This TCR beta chain was identified during a study of cytomegalovirus exposure and HLA in healthy donors. Findings of the study overall: In a later analysis, a missense DCLRE1C variant was linked to TCR beta V- and J-gene trimming. The authors enumerated around 150 TCR beta chains as linked to cytomegalovirus.

Germline CDR1 LNHDA, CDR2 SQIVND (reference sequence). Germline trimming cut 6 bases from V and 8 bases from J; bases unmatched to any gene: 9. CDR3 size: 14 residues. The PCR contained 60 Vbeta and 13 Jbeta primers. Here immunoSEQ multiplex PCR was the method, and the copy in TCRdb shows in-frame clones only, minus some. The sample includes approximately 160,000 clones, over 70% of them seen just once. As concerns this clone: The antigen is unknown.

The source material was PBMCs. J is TRBJ1-1 and V is TRBV19; 10 positions agree with TRBD1. This receptor was taken from a male donor in good health and CMV-seropositive. The CDR3 reads CASRTGQGGREAFF. CDR3 bases: TGTGCCAGTAGGACCGGACAGGGGGGCAGAGAAGCTTTCTTT.